This TCR beta chain was sequenced during a study of CD8 T cells in Susac syndrome. Findings of the study overall: CD4+ repertoires of Susac syndrome patients lacked detectable clonal expansion.

TCR beta was sequenced from blood CD8+ and CD4+ T cells. Negative isolation was used for CD8+ and CD4+ T cells and FACS enrichment for TEMRA cells. As for this clonotype: Antigen specificity is unknown.

RNA was extracted with the RNeasy kit, and a quantity of roughly 0.5 to 1 ug was reverse transcribed using random hexamers. An immunoSEQ multiplex PCR amplified TCR beta CDR3 over 54 Vbeta and 13 Jbeta. Each CDR3 protein is one row after TCRdb ran MiXCR on the immunoSEQ multiplex PCR reads. The data show 110,000 to 150,000 distinct CDR3 sequences, around 95% seen once. Trimming took 5 bases from V and 6 from J, leaving 16 bases between them. Looked up from germline, CDR1 is MGHRA and CDR2 is YSYEKL. The CDR3 extends over 14 amino acids. The chain combines TRBV4-1 with TRBJ1-1, with a possible D match to TRBD1 (5 bases). This receptor was taken from a human donor with Susac syndrome. Source material: CD4+ T cells from PBMCs. CDR3 nucleotide sequence: TGCGCCAGCAGCAACCCCGGACATTCCCCTGAAGCTTTCTTT. Its translation is CASSNPGHSPEAFF.